This TCR beta chain was retrieved from a study of shared clonotypes between healthy human individuals. Broader study findings: A generally larger estimated richness was seen in naive subsets than in memory subsets.

Profiled with immunoSEQ multiplex PCR; TCRdb holds only in-frame clones, not every one. The table includes approximately 740,000 clones, under 80% detected once. Concerning this clone: Its antigen is undetermined.

The germline CDR1 and CDR2 sequences are SQVTM and ANQGSEA. The CDR3 has 15 amino acids. Trimming cost V 3 bases and J 6 bases; bases outside gene matches: 12. This TCR was recovered from a young woman in good health. Material: memory CD4+ T cells sorted from blood. Subset given: CD45RA-negative fraction. The V call is TRBV29-1, the J call TRBJ2-7; 9 nucleotides match TRBD2. The CDR3 bases are TGCAGCGTTGATGGGATAGCGGGAGTTCAAGGCGAGCAGTACTTC. Residues: CSVDGIAGVQGEQYF.